What follows are 28 T cell receptor beta chains derived from one specimen sequenced in a study of blood T cell repertoires in COVID-19. The data were produced by immunoSEQ multiplex PCR, yet TCRdb's version contains in-frame clones alone and is incomplete. The sample includes 80,000 to 95,000 clones, 70% to 90% seen only once; the top ten take approximately 22%. Sequencing input: peripheral blood. The receptors were sampled from an elderly woman in a cohort sampled during active or convalescent COVID-19.

This sequence joins TRBV11-3 and TRBJ2-3, with 13 nucleotides matching TRBD2. Germline V lookup: CDR1 SGHNT, CDR2 YENEEA. The V segment lost 5 bases and the J segment 5 bases; nucleotides outside the gene matches: 7. The CDR3 extends over 16 amino acids. The CDR3 spells CASSPGTSGNQDTQYF. In DNA, the CDR3 is TGTGCCAGCAGCCCAGGGACTAGCGGGAATCAAGATACGCAGTATTTT.

This clone was seen a single time. This chain uses TRBV25-1 with TRBJ2-3; 8 nucleotides match TRBD2. The CDR3 loop spans 13 amino acids. J gave up 3 bases and V 7 bases, and 3 bases lay outside the gene matches. Germline CDR1 is MGHDK and CDR2 is SYGVNS. CDR3 nucleotides: TGTGCCAGCACACGGGGGGGGACAGATACGCAGTATTTT. The encoded protein is CASTRGGTDTQYF.

The CDR3 coding sequence is TGTGCCAGCTCAGACAATGAGCAGTTCTTC. Residues: CASSDNEQFF. This chain connects TRBV3-1 (or the pseudogene TRBV3-2) to TRBJ2-1; D is undetermined. The CDR3 is 10 amino acids. V gave up 8 bases and J gave up 5 bases, with 4 bases separating them. The V gene's germline CDR1 is LGHDT and CDR2 YNNKEL (reference sequence).

This chain joins TRBV7-9 and TRBJ1-1, with 8 bases matching TRBD1. Per the germline V gene, CDR1 is SEHNR and CDR2 is FQNEAQ (reference sequence). This CDR3 is built from 15 residues. V shed 0 bases, J shed 4 bases, and the junction held 4 bases outside the gene matches. CDR3 nucleotide sequence: TGTGCCAGCAGCTTAGCGCAGGGGGCGGGCACTGAAGCTTTCTTT. It is translated as CASSLAQGAGTEAFF.

This clone was picked up one time. The V and J genes are TRBV3-1 (or the pseudogene TRBV3-2) and TRBJ2-7; tentative D call: TRBD1 (6 bases). The CDR3 is 15 residues long. CDR1 LGHDT and CDR2 YNNKEL come from the germline V gene (reference sequence). The V gene lost 3 bases and the J gene lost 0 bases, with 12 bases spanning the gap. The chain's CDR3 is CASSQTQGPSYEQYV. The CDR3 DNA follows: TGTGCCAGCAGCCAGACGCAGGGGCCCTCCTACGAGCAGTACGTC.

This chain connects TRBV27 to TRBJ2-7; 11 bases agree with TRBD2. Germline V gene lookup returns CDR1 MNHEY and CDR2 SMNVEV (reference sequence). The V gene end was trimmed by 8 bases and the J gene end by 4 bases; junction bases not matched to a gene: 13. This CDR3 comprises 16 residues. The CDR3 region has the DNA TGTGCCAGCGGGGGATACGGGACTAGCGGAACTTACGAGCAGTACGTC. Translated: CASGGYGTSGTYEQYV.

The J gene is TRBJ2-5, the V gene TRBV24-1, with D tentatively TRBD2 (6 bases). Trimming left V 4 bases short and J 5 bases short, with 22 bases between. The length of the CDR3 is 17 residues. Germline CDR1 reads KGHDR; CDR2 reads SFDVKD. The CDR3 nucleotides read TGTGCCACCAGTGACTCCGCCGCTCTCGTTGCGGGGGAGACCCAGTACTTC. Translated, it gives CATSDSAALVAGETQYF.

This CDR3 reads CAWSVQMNTEAFF. The CDR3 coding sequence is TGTGCCTGGAGTGTTCAGATGAACACTGAAGCTTTCTTT. The J gene is TRBJ1-1, the V gene TRBV30; D is undetermined. The CDR3 extends over 13 amino acids. The V end lost 0 bases, the J end lost 0 bases, and 5 bases lay between the germline ends. CDR1 and CDR2 from the germline V gene are GTSNPN and SVGIG (reference sequence).

The chain is built from TRBV2 and TRBJ1-5; D gene uncertain. The germline CDR1 and CDR2 sequences are SNHLY and FYNNEI. This CDR3 comprises 14 residues. V shed 8 bases and J shed 2 bases, with 13 bases lying between them. CDR3 DNA: TGTGCCAGCGGGGTGTTGGGAGGCAATCAGCCCCAGCATTTT. As protein: CASGVLGGNQPQHF.

This chain joins TRBV24-1 and TRBJ2-3; 9 bases are a match to TRBD2. The CDR3 runs to 14 residues. From germline, CDR1 is KGHDR and CDR2 SFDVKD. V lost 6 bases to trimming and J lost 6 bases; unmatched junction nucleotides: 6. The CDR3 reads CATSSSGTLDTQYF. The CDR3 region has the DNA TGTGCCACCAGTTCTAGCGGGACGTTGGATACGCAGTATTTT.

V is TRBV30 and J is TRBJ1-1; maybe TRBD1 (6 bases). V gave up 2 bases and J gave up 1 base, with 11 bases separating them. The CDR3 consists of 14 residues. CDR1 is GTSNPN, CDR2 SVGIG, per germline (reference sequence). This chain's CDR3 is CAWSSRTANTEAFF. DNA for the CDR3: TGTGCCTGGAGTAGCAGGACAGCGAACACTGAAGCTTTCTTT. The entire variable domain, with the rest obtained from reference TRBV30 and TRBJ1-1, is as follows: SQTIHQWPATLVQPVGSPLSLECTVEGTSNPNLYWYRQAAGRGLQLLFYSVGIGQISSEVPQNLSASRPQDRQFILSSKKLLLSDSGFYLCAWSSRTANTEAFFGQGTRLTVV.

The chain combines TRBV29-1 with TRBJ2-2; weak D call: TRBD1 (6 bases). The germline V gene has CDR1 SQVTM and CDR2 ANQGSEA. The CDR3 contains 12 residues. Trimming took off 3 bases at V and 6 bases at J, with 8 bases between the two ends. CDR3 bases: TGCAGCGTTGACAGGGGCCCCGGGGAGCTGTTTTTT. It specifies CSVDRGPGELFF.

The chain combines TRBV29-1 with TRBJ2-5; 8 bases line up with TRBD2. The CDR3 is 13 amino acids. Unmatched junction bases numbered 9, after V lost 8 bases and J lost 4 bases. Germline V lookup: CDR1 SQVTM, CDR2 ANQGSEA. The CDR3, as DNA: TGCAGCCTATGGGATAGCGGGACAGAGACCCAGTACTTC. It translates to CSLWDSGTETQYF.

CDR3 DNA sequence: TGTGCCAGCAGAAGAAGCGGTGAGACCCAGTACTTC. Translation: CASRRSGETQYF. The chain carries TRBV6-6 and TRBJ2-5; perhaps TRBD2 as D (5 bases). Germline-derived CDR1 and CDR2 are MNHNY and SVGAGI (reference sequence). This CDR3 is built from 12 residues. Trimming removed 6 bases from V and 5 bases from J, with 10 bases in between.

The J gene is TRBJ2-1, the V gene TRBV21-1; no check of the table's D call, TRBD1, against the DNA was made. TRBV21-1 is marked as a pseudogene. This CDR3 is built from 14 residues. The CDR3 sequence: CASSKDRVGNEQFF. For the CDR3, the DNA is TGTGCCAGCAGCAAAGACAGGGTCGGCAATGAGCAGTTCTTC.

This chain connects TRBV19 to TRBJ1-3; D uncertain. V lost 4 bases to trimming and J lost 3 bases, with 16 bases between them. The CDR3 length is 16 residues. Germline V lookup: CDR1 LNHDA, CDR2 SQIVND (reference sequence). CDR3 protein: CASSRSPGSNGNTIYF. The CDR3 coding sequence is TGTGCCAGTAGTAGGTCGCCCGGGAGTAATGGAAACACCATATATTTT.

The CDR3 nucleotides read TGTGCCAGCAGCGTAGGAGGGACAGGGAATTCACCCCTCCACTTT. Its translation: CASSVGGTGNSPLHF. This chain connects TRBV9 to TRBJ1-6, with 9 positions matching TRBD1. V shed 0 bases, J shed 7 bases, and the junction held 2 bases outside the gene matches. CDR3 length: 15 amino acids. Germline V lookup: CDR1 SGDLS, CDR2 YYNGEE.

The V call is TRBV5-1, the J call TRBJ2-5; 9 positions match TRBD1. V lost 4 bases, J lost 6 bases, and 7 bases stayed unmatched. CDR3 length: 14 amino acids. Germline V gene lookup returns CDR1 SGHRS and CDR2 YFSETQ. The CDR3 bases are TGCGCCAGCAGCGGTACAGGGGGCCAGAAGACCCAGTACTTC. It encodes CASSGTGGQKTQYF. Looking up the rest from reference TRBV5-1 and TRBJ2-5 gives the full variable domain: KAGVTQTPRYLIKTRGQQVTLSCSPISGHRSVSWYQQTPGQGLQFLFEYFSETQRNKGNFPGRFSGRQFSNSRSEMNVSTLELGDSALYLCASSGTGGQKTQYFGPGTRLLVL.

CDR3 residues: CASSIGTQYNEQFF. DNA of the CDR3: TGTGCCAGTAGTATCGGGACACAATACAATGAGCAGTTCTTC. V usage is TRBV19 and J usage is TRBJ2-1, with a weak D call TRBD1 (6 bases). The CDR3 is 14 residues long. The germline gives CDR1 LNHDA, CDR2 SQIVND (reference sequence). The V gene lost 3 bases and the J gene lost 4 bases, with 10 bases spanning the gap. Complete variable domain (other parts from reference TRBV19 and TRBJ2-1): DGGITQSPKYLFRKEGQNVTLSCEQNLNHDAMYWYRQDPGQGLRLIYYSQIVNDFQKGDIAEGYSVSREKKESFPLTVTSAQKNPTAFYLCASSIGTQYNEQFFGPGTRLTVL.

This clone was observed once. V is TRBV24-1 and J is TRBJ1-1, with D maybe TRBD1 (6 bases). Germline loops: CDR1 KGHDR, CDR2 SFDVKD. Deletions cut 6 bases from V and 1 base from J, with 11 bases between. The CDR3 is 14 amino acids. The CDR3 spells CATSQPGQNTEAFF. The CDR3 DNA is TGTGCCACCAGTCAGCCGGGACAGAACACTGAAGCTTTCTTT.

The J gene is TRBJ1-6, the V gene TRBV19; no clear D. The length of the CDR3 is 11 residues. The germline V gene encodes CDR1 LNHDA and CDR2 SQIVND (reference sequence). V was trimmed by 6 bases and J by 7 bases, leaving 4 bases between them. The CDR3 is CASSQNSPLHF. The CDR3 DNA sequence: TGTGCCAGTAGCCAAAATTCACCCCTCCACTTT.

V usage is TRBV5-4 and J usage is TRBJ1-6; perhaps TRBD1 as D (6 bases). V was trimmed by 4 bases and J by 5 bases, leaving 10 bases between them. The CDR3 consists of 14 residues. The germline V gene encodes CDR1 SGHNT and CDR2 YYREEE (reference sequence). The chain's CDR3 is CASSPRTDNSPLHF. In nucleotides, the CDR3 is TGTGCCAGCAGCCCGCGGACAGATAATTCACCCCTCCACTTT.

J is TRBJ2-5 and V is TRBV19; the match to TRBD2 covers 7 bases. The V gene end was trimmed by 0 bases and the J gene end by 0 bases; junction bases not matched to a gene: 10. CDR1 is LNHDA, CDR2 SQIVND, per germline (reference sequence). This CDR3 contains 18 residues. Here the CDR3 reads CASSIDPLMGGDQETQYF. The CDR3 DNA follows: TGTGCCAGTAGTATAGATCCCCTTATGGGGGGGGACCAAGAGACCCAGTACTTC.

V usage is TRBV30 and J usage is TRBJ1-1, with D maybe TRBD1 (5 bases). V lost 3 bases, J lost 1 base, and 15 bases lay in between. The CDR3 spans 15 residues. Germline V gives CDR1 GTSNPN, CDR2 SVGIG (reference sequence). CDR3 nucleotide sequence: TGTGCCTGGAGGGGGGAGGGGATTGGGAACACTGAAGCTTTCTTT. Translated, it gives CAWRGEGIGNTEAFF.

CDR3 sequence reads: CASSQRPGQPNSPLHF. CDR3 sequence (DNA): TGTGCCAGCAGCCAGAGACCGGGACAGCCTAATTCACCCCTCCACTTT. This rearrangement joins TRBV11-2 to TRBJ1-6; 7 nucleotides align to TRBD1. Germline V lookup: CDR1 SGHAT, CDR2 FQNNGV. The CDR3 has 16 amino acids. The junction had 10 bases not matched to a gene; V was cut back by 5 bases and J by 6 bases.

The rearrangement uses TRBV5-4 and TRBJ1-1; TRBD1 agrees at 12 bases. Trimming cost V 0 bases and J 5 bases; bases outside gene matches: 5. Looked up from germline, CDR1 is SGHNT and CDR2 is YYREEE (reference sequence). The CDR3 has 16 residues. The CDR3 sequence: CASSLGGDRGRTEAFF. The CDR3 coding sequence is TGTGCCAGCAGCTTGGGAGGGGACAGGGGGCGAACTGAAGCTTTCTTT. Full variable domain (outside the CDR3, taken from reference TRBV5-4 and TRBJ1-1): ETGVTQSPTHLIKTRGQQVTLRCSSQSGHNTVSWYQQALGQGPQFIFQYYREEENGRGNFPPRFSGLQFPNYSSELNVNALELDDSALYLCASSLGGDRGRTEAFFGQGTRLTVV.

The chain carries TRBV18 and TRBJ2-7; D gene uncertain. The CDR3 totals 13 residues. V lost 2 bases and J lost 3, with 8 bases in between. The V gene's germline CDR1 is KGHSH and CDR2 LQKENI. The CDR3 protein is CASSPSLDYEQYF. CDR3 sequence (DNA): TGTGCCAGCTCACCATCGCTAGACTACGAGCAGTACTTC.

The rearrangement links TRBV2 to TRBJ2-7, with 9 bases that match TRBD1. The germline V gene has CDR1 SNHLY and CDR2 FYNNEI. The CDR3 has 14 amino acids. The trim removed 4 bases at V and 3 bases at J, leaving 4 bases unmatched. The CDR3 protein is CASSGQGGNYEQYF. CDR3 bases: TGTGCCAGCAGTGGACAGGGGGGGAACTACGAGCAGTACTTC. The full variable domain, in which reference TRBV2 and TRBJ2-7 provide the parts outside the CDR3, is EPEVTQTPSHQVTQMGQEVILRCVPISNHLYFYWYRQILGQKVEFLVSFYNNEISEKSEIFDDQFSVERPDGSNFTLKIRSTKLEDSAMYFCASSGQGGNYEQYFGPGTRLTVT.